These 30 T cell receptor beta chains came from one sample sequenced in a study of blood T cell repertoires in COVID-19 (dated by TCRdb to about 2020). Library method: the immunoSEQ multiplex PCR assay. The immuneACCESS repertoire file appears here via TCRdb, limited to in-frame rearrangements. These files lack a portion of the clones; in checked studies, under half of the deficit traces to unresolved V genes, and the cause of the others is not known. The sample includes about 220,000 clones, with approximately 81% observed a single time. The top ten hold 3.6% of the sample. The sample taken for sequencing was peripheral blood. Source of these receptors: a woman of 80 years or more with acute or convalescent COVID-19.

The chain has TRBV5-4 and TRBJ1-6; TRBD1 aligns across 10 bases. The CDR3 runs to 15 residues. Germline V CDR1 and CDR2: SGHNT, YYREEE (reference sequence). V shed 0 bases and J 10 bases; nucleotides not matched to a gene: 4. Here the CDR3 reads CASSLEGTGESPLHF. DNA for the CDR3: TGTGCCAGCAGCTTGGAGGGGACAGGGGAATCACCCCTCCACTTT.

The V gene is TRBV2, the J gene TRBJ2-3; 8 nucleotides align to TRBD2. The CDR3 length is 13 residues. After removal of 7 bases from V and 1 base from J, the junction contained 1 base not matched to a gene. In germline, CDR1 is SNHLY, CDR2 FYNNEI. CDR3 DNA sequence: TGTGCCAGCATACTAGCGGGCACAGATACGCAGTATTTT. This codes for CASILAGTDTQYF.

V and J are TRBV6-5 and TRBJ1-4; 12 nucleotides agree with TRBD1. In germline, CDR1 is MNHEY, CDR2 SVGAGI. CDR3 size: 16 residues. The V gene end was trimmed by 2 bases and the J gene end by 7 bases; junction bases not matched to a gene: 5. This CDR3 reads CASSYAGTGGGEKLFF. The CDR3, as DNA: TGTGCCAGCAGTTACGCGGGGACAGGGGGCGGTGAAAAACTGTTTTTT.

The chain has TRBV7-9 and TRBJ2-1; D not resolved. The CDR3 length is 13 residues. V lost 8 bases and J 0 bases, leaving 8 bases between the germline ends. Germline V gene data show CDR1 as SEHNR and CDR2 as FQNEAQ (reference sequence). In DNA, the CDR3 is TGTGCCAGCGGCATTGGCTCCTACAATGAGCAGTTCTTC. Residues: CASGIGSYNEQFF.

This clone appeared once. This chain connects TRBV13 to TRBJ1-2; the match to TRBD1 covers 9 bases. From germline, CDR1 is PRHDT and CDR2 FYEKMQ (reference sequence). V dropped 4 bases and J dropped 6; count of bases not matched to a gene: 9. The CDR3 extends over 15 amino acids. The CDR3 DNA follows: TGTGCCAGCAGCTCCCAAGTACAGGGGGCGGATGGCTACACCTTC. Amino acids: CASSSQVQGADGYTF. Full variable domain (missing parts from reference TRBV13 and TRBJ1-2): AAGVIQSPRHLIKEKRETATLKCYPIPRHDTVYWYQQGPGQDPQFLISFYEKMQSDKGSIPDRFSAQQFSDYHSELNMSSLELGDSALYFCASSSQVQGADGYTFGSGTRLTVV.

This clone was picked up one time. J is TRBJ1-1 and V is TRBV5-1; D gene ambiguous. Trimming pared 0 bases from V and 3 bases from J, leaving 15 bases between. This CDR3 has 16 residues. In germline, CDR1 is SGHRS, CDR2 YFSETQ. The CDR3 DNA reads TGCGCCAGCAGCTTGGAGAGCCCCGGAGGGTACACTGAAGCTTTCTTT. Amino acid sequence: CASSLESPGGYTEAFF.

This clone was observed a single time. The chain links TRBV7-2 to TRBJ2-1; 9 nucleotides align to TRBD2. With 2 bases clipped from V and 4 bases from J, the junction kept 3 bases outside the gene matches. This CDR3 has 15 residues. The V gene's germline CDR1 is SGHTA and CDR2 FQGNSA. The CDR3 spells CASSLLAGSYNEQFF. The CDR3 nucleotides are TGTGCCAGCAGCTTACTAGCGGGGTCTTACAATGAGCAGTTCTTC. Full variable domain (missing parts from reference TRBV7-2 and TRBJ2-1): GAGVSQSPSNKVTEKGKDVELRCDPISGHTALYWYRQSLGQGLEFLIYFQGNSAPDKSGLPSDRFSAERTGGSVSTLTIQRTQQEDSAVYLCASSLLAGSYNEQFFGPGTRLTVL.

Written as DNA, the CDR3 is TGTGCCAGCAGCTTAGCGCCCAGGACAGGGCTGAACACTGAAGCTTTCTTT. This codes for CASSLAPRTGLNTEAFF. The V call is TRBV7-2, the J call TRBJ1-1; 8 nucleotides line up with TRBD1. The J segment lost 0 bases and the V segment lost 0 bases, leaving 6 bases of the junction unmatched. CDR1 is SGHTA, CDR2 FQGNSA, per germline. This CDR3 has 17 amino acids.

V and J are TRBV3-1 (or the pseudogene TRBV3-2) and TRBJ2-1, with TRBD2 matching 11 bases. This CDR3 region has 17 residues. Looked up from germline, CDR1 is LGHDT and CDR2 is YNNKEL (reference sequence). V lost 2 bases and J lost 8; bases outside the gene matches: 11. Here the CDR3 reads CASSQPLIAGGRDEQFF. The CDR3 coding sequence is TGTGCCAGCAGCCAACCTCTAATAGCGGGGGGGCGGGATGAGCAGTTCTTC.

The chain joins TRBV19 to TRBJ2-1, with 9 bases fitting TRBD2. The CDR3 is 16 amino acids. Germline V gene sequence: CDR1 LNHDA, CDR2 SQIVND (reference sequence). V was pared by 5 bases and J by 1 base, with 6 bases of the junction left unmatched. The CDR3 bases are TGTGCCAGTAGTTTGGAGCGGGGGGTTTCCTACAATGAGCAGTTCTTC. Protein: CASSLERGVSYNEQFF.

The chain is built from TRBV6-5 and TRBJ1-6, with 11 bases matching TRBD1. Germline lookup yields CDR1 MNHEY and CDR2 SVGAGI. This CDR3 has 16 residues. V shed 2 bases, J shed 6 bases, and the junction held 3 bases outside the gene matches. Here the CDR3 DNA reads TGTGCCAGCAGTTACGGACAGGGGGCAATTAATTCACCCCTCCACTTT. It translates to CASSYGQGAINSPLHF.

The V and J genes are TRBV28 and TRBJ1-5; 12 bases fit TRBD1. Per germline, CDR1 MDHEN and CDR2 SYDVKM. Losses at the gene ends were 3 bases for V and 5 bases for J; bases not matched to a gene: 11. The CDR3 runs to 18 residues. The CDR3 DNA reads as TGTGCCAGCAGTTTGACTCATCCGGGACAGGGGGCAGATCAGCCCCAGCATTTT. It is translated as CASSLTHPGQGADQPQHF.

The chain joins TRBV19 to TRBJ2-6; no definite D call. The CDR3 covers 15 residues. Germline CDR1 and CDR2: LNHDA and SQIVND (reference sequence). Trimming removed 5 bases at V and 2 bases at J, with 10 bases between. The CDR3, as DNA: TGTGCCAGTAGTCTCCCCCGGGCTGGGGCCAACGTCCTGACTTTC. This gives the protein CASSLPRAGANVLTF.

The chain couples TRBV7-9 to TRBJ1-5; TRBD1 aligns across 9 bases. V gave up 1 base and J gave up 1 base; unmatched junction bases: 2. Germline CDR1 and CDR2: SEHNR and FQNEAQ (reference sequence). CDR3 length: 16 amino acids. The CDR3 loop reads CASSLGTGVSNQPQHF. In DNA form, the CDR3 reads TGTGCCAGCAGCTTAGGGACAGGGGTGAGCAATCAGCCCCAGCATTTT.

The chain combines TRBV4-1 with TRBJ2-7; 10 nucleotides line up with TRBD1. There are 16 residues in the CDR3. From germline, CDR1 is MGHRA and CDR2 YSYEKL. V dropped 4 bases and J dropped 5; count of bases not matched to a gene: 11. Here the CDR3 reads CASSPIRQGARNEQYF. The CDR3, as DNA: TGCGCCAGCAGCCCAATCCGACAGGGGGCTAGAAACGAGCAGTACTTC.

On this clone itself: The same CDR3 can be traced to other DNA sequences in this sample. The J gene is TRBJ1-4, the V gene TRBV2; the match to TRBD1 covers 8 bases. The germline CDR1 and CDR2 sequences are SNHLY and FYNNEI. Unmatched junction bases numbered 1, after V lost 3 bases and J lost 1 base. This CDR3 spans 15 amino acids. CDR3 DNA sequence: TGTGCCAGCAGTGACAGGGGGCGAACTAATGAAAAACTGTTTTTT. It encodes CASSDRGRTNEKLFF. The full variable domain, in which reference TRBV2 and TRBJ1-4 provide the parts outside the CDR3, is EPEVTQTPSHQVTQMGQEVILRCVPISNHLYFYWYRQILGQKVEFLVSFYNNEISEKSEIFDDQFSVERPDGSNFTLKIRSTKLEDSAMYFCASSDRGRTNEKLFFGSGTQLSVL.

The chain has TRBV4-3 and TRBJ1-1; possible D gene TRBD1, 6 bases. CDR1 and CDR2 from the germline V gene are LGHNA and YSLEER. V was trimmed by 4 bases and J by 3 bases, leaving 15 bases between them. CDR3 size: 15 residues. CDR3 DNA: TGCGCCAGCAGCCTCGGACTCCCAGGGGACACTGAAGCTTTCTTT. Its protein is CASSLGLPGDTEAFF.

V is TRBV18 and J is TRBJ2-1; 10 bases map to TRBD1. Germline V gene lookup returns CDR1 KGHSH and CDR2 LQKENI. The CDR3 is made up of 21 amino acids. V was pared by 0 bases and J by 0 bases, with 14 bases of the junction left unmatched. The CDR3 nucleotides are TGTGCCAGCTCACCACCGTTTAGGGGACAGGGGTTCCCAAGCTCCTACAATGAGCAGTTCTTC. Its translation is CASSPPFRGQGFPSSYNEQFF. Full variable domain (rest looked up from reference TRBV18 and TRBJ2-1): NAGVMQNPRHLVRRRGQEARLRCSPMKGHSHVYWYRQLPEEGLKFMVYLQKENIIDESGMPKERFSAEFPKEGPSILRIQQVVRGDSAAYFCASSPPFRGQGFPSSYNEQFFGPGTRLTVL.

The J gene is TRBJ2-1, the V gene TRBV3-1 (or the pseudogene TRBV3-2), with TRBD1 identical over 9 bases. Germline loops: CDR1 LGHDT, CDR2 YNNKEL (reference sequence). V dropped 4 bases and J dropped 8; count of bases not matched to a gene: 6. The CDR3 runs to 14 residues. The CDR3: CASSRTTGGHEQFF. The CDR3 nucleotides are TGTGCCAGCAGCCGAACGACAGGGGGTCATGAGCAGTTCTTC.

This clone was counted a few times. The sample holds other DNA sequences that translate to the same CDR3. The chain uses TRBV5-1 and TRBJ2-1; D is perhaps TRBD2 (6 bases). From germline, CDR1 is SGHRS and CDR2 YFSETQ. CDR3 length: 14 amino acids. With 0 bases removed from V and 5 bases from J, the gap between germline ends came to 9 bases. The CDR3 region has the DNA TGCGCCAGCAGCTTGGCTGCGGGGAACAATGAGCAGTTCTTC. Translating gives CASSLAAGNNEQFF.

As regards this clone: Within the sample, other DNA sequences also encode this same CDR3. V and J are TRBV5-1 and TRBJ1-1; possible D gene TRBD1, 5 bases. V lost 4 bases and J 2 bases, leaving 9 bases between the germline ends. The CDR3 sequence is 13 residues long. CDR1 is SGHRS and CDR2 is YFSETQ in the germline V gene. The CDR3 reads CASSLTANTEAFF. The CDR3 nucleotides are TGCGCCAGCAGCCTGACAGCCAACACTGAAGCTTTCTTT.

The V call is TRBV5-1, the J call TRBJ2-1; TRBD1 matches 8 bases. The CDR3 contains 12 residues. Germline values: CDR1 SGHRS, CDR2 YFSETQ. V shed 4 bases and J 8 bases; nucleotides not matched to a gene: 2. CDR3 loop: CASSLDRDEQFF. The CDR3 bases are TGCGCCAGCAGCCTGGACAGGGATGAGCAGTTCTTC. Full variable domain (remainder filled in from reference TRBV5-1 and TRBJ2-1): KAGVTQTPRYLIKTRGQQVTLSCSPISGHRSVSWYQQTPGQGLQFLFEYFSETQRNKGNFPGRFSGRQFSNSRSEMNVSTLELGDSALYLCASSLDRDEQFFGPGTRLTVL.

The chain uses TRBV18 and TRBJ2-1, with 7 bases lining up with TRBD2. Germline lookup yields CDR1 KGHSH and CDR2 LQKENI. The CDR3 length is 12 residues. Germline trimming cut 3 bases from V and 15 bases from J; bases unmatched to any gene: 8. The CDR3 DNA is TGTGCCAGCTCACCCCCGGAGCGGGGAACGTTCTTC. Translating it yields CASSPPERGTFF.

The chain combines TRBV6-2 or TRBV6-3 with TRBJ2-1; 7 bases fit TRBD1. Per the germline V gene, CDR1 is MNHEY and CDR2 is SVGEGT. The trim removed 5 bases at V and 3 bases at J, leaving 7 bases unmatched. The CDR3 is made up of 15 amino acids. The CDR3 protein is CASSTRDRDYNEQFF. The DNA for the CDR3 is TGTGCCAGCAGTACCCGGGACAGAGACTACAATGAGCAGTTCTTC.

The chain carries TRBV15 and TRBJ2-7, with D possibly TRBD1 on 6 matching bases. CDR1 is LNHNV and CDR2 is YYDKDF in the germline V gene (reference sequence). The CDR3 runs 14 residues. Trimming shortened V by 1 base and J by 5 bases, and 12 bases separated the two germline ends. The CDR3 DNA follows: TGTGCCACCAGCAGAGTAGTGGCAGGGGACGAGCAGTACTTC. It specifies CATSRVVAGDEQYF.

The CDR3: CASSSWTGTNTGELFF. CDR3 sequence (DNA): TGTGCCAGCAGCTCCTGGACAGGAACAAACACCGGGGAGCTGTTTTTT. This chain links TRBV5-4 with TRBJ2-2; 7 nucleotides match TRBD1. This CDR3 is 16 amino acids long. The germline gives CDR1 SGHNT, CDR2 YYREEE (reference sequence). Unmatched junction bases numbered 7, after V lost 3 bases and J lost 2 bases.

This chain links TRBV5-8 with TRBJ1-4, with TRBD1 matching over 7 bases. The V and J ends lost 3 bases and 0 bases, in that order; junction bases with no gene match: 8. The germline CDR1 and CDR2 sequences are SGHTS and YDEGEE. The CDR3 runs 17 residues. The CDR3 is CASSSTGNPATNEKLFF. The CDR3 bases are TGTGCCAGCAGCTCGACAGGGAACCCCGCAACTAATGAAAAACTGTTTTTT. Full variable domain (outside the CDR3, taken from reference TRBV5-8 and TRBJ1-4): EAGVTQSPTHLIKTRGQQATLRCSPISGHTSVYWYQQALGLGLQFLLWYDEGEERNRGNFPPRFSGRQFPNYSSELNVNALELEDSALYLCASSSTGNPATNEKLFFGSGTQLSVL.

This sequence joins TRBV11-1 and TRBJ1-1, with D maybe TRBD1 (5 bases). Between the trimmed V and J ends, which lost 8 bases and 1 base, there was a span of 14 bases. This CDR3 spans 14 amino acids. Germline loops: CDR1 SGHAT, CDR2 FQDESV (reference sequence). CDR3 sequence reads: CASCRGTTNTEAFF. The CDR3 nucleotides read TGTGCCAGCTGTCGGGGGACGACGAACACTGAAGCTTTCTTT.

The chain recombines TRBV4-2 with TRBJ1-2; D unresolved. The CDR3 totals 15 residues. V dropped 4 bases and J dropped 4 bases, with 16 bases sitting between them. Germline CDR1 and CDR2: LGHNA and YNFKEQ. The CDR3: CASSPGVGTSYGYTF. As DNA, the CDR3 is TGTGCCAGCAGCCCCGGAGTGGGTACCAGCTATGGCTACACCTTC.

This clone was seen just once. The chain combines TRBV5-1 with TRBJ1-2; TRBD1 matches at 9 bases. The J segment lost 0 bases and the V segment lost 5 bases, leaving 5 bases of the junction unmatched. Germline CDR1 reads SGHRS; CDR2 reads YFSETQ. The length of the CDR3 is 15 residues. The CDR3 loop is CASRTGQGSNYGYTF. The CDR3 region has the DNA TGCGCCAGCAGGACCGGACAGGGGTCTAACTATGGCTACACCTTC.